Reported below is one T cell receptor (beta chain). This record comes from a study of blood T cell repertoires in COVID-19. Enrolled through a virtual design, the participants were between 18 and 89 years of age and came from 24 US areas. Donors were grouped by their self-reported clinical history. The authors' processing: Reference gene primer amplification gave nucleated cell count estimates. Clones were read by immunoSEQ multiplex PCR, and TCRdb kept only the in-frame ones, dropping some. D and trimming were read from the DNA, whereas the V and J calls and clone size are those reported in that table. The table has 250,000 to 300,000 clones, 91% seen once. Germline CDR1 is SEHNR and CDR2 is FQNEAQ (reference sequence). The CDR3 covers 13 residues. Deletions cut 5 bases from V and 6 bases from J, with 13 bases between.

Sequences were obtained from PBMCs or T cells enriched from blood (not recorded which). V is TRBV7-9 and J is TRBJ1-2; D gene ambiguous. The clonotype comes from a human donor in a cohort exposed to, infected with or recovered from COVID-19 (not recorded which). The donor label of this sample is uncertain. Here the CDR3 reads CASSPAGRNGYTF. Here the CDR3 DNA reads TGTGCCAGCAGCCCCGCGGGAAGGAATGGCTACACCTTC.